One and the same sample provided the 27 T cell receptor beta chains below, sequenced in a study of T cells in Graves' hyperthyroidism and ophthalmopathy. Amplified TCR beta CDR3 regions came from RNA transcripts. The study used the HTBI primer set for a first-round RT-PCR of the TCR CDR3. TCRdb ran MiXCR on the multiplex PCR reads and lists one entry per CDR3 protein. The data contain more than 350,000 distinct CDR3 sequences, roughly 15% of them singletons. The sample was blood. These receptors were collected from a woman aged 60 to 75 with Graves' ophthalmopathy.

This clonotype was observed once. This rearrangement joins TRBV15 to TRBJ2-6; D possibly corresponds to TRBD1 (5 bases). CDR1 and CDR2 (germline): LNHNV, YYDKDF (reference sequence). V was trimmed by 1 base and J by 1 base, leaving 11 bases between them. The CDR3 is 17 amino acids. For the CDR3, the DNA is TGTGCCACCAGCAGAGGAGACAGCCCTTCTGGGGCCAACGTCCTGACTTTC. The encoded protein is CATSRGDSPSGANVLTF.

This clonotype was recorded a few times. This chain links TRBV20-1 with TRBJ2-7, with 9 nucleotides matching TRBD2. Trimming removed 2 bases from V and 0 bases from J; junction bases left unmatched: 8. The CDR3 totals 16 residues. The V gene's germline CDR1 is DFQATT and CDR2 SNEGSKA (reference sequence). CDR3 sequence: CSARPPSGGPSYEQYF. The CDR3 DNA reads TGCAGTGCTAGACCGCCGAGCGGGGGGCCCTCCTACGAGCAGTACTTC.

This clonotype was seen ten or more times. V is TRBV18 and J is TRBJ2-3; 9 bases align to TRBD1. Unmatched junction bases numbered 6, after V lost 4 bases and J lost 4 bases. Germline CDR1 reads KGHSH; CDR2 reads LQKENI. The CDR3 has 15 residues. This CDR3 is CASSLGQGNADTQYF. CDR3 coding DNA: TGTGCCAGCTCACTGGGACAGGGTAATGCAGATACGCAGTATTTT. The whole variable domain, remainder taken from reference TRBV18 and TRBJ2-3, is NAGVMQNPRHLVRRRGQEARLRCSPMKGHSHVYWYRQLPEEGLKFMVYLQKENIIDESGMPKERFSAEFPKEGPSILRIQQVVRGDSAAYFCASSLGQGNADTQYFGPGTRLTVL.

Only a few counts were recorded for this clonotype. CDR3 sequence: CATSDLHSGSKEQFF. CDR3 nucleotides: TGTGCCACCAGTGATTTGCATTCAGGGTCTAAGGAGCAGTTCTTC. The chain recombines TRBV24-1 with TRBJ2-1, with a weak D call TRBD1 (5 bases). Trimming left V 0 bases short and J 10 bases short, with 15 bases between. Germline V lookup: CDR1 KGHDR, CDR2 SFDVKD. This CDR3 is built from 15 residues.

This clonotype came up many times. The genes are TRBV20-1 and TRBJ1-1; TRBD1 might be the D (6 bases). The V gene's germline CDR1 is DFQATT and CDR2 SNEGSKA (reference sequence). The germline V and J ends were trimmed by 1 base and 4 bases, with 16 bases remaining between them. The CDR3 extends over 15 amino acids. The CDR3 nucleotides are TGCAGTGCTAGAGCCCTGCGGGGGCCGGGCACTGAAGCTTTCTTT. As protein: CSARALRGPGTEAFF.

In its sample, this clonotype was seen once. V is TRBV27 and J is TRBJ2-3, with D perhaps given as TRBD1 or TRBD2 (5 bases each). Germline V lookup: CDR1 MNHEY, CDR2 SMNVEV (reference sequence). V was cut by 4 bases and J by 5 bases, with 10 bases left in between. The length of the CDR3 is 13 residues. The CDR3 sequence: CASSSRGEDTQYF. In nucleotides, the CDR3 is TGTGCCAGCAGTTCCCGAGGGGAAGATACGCAGTATTTT.

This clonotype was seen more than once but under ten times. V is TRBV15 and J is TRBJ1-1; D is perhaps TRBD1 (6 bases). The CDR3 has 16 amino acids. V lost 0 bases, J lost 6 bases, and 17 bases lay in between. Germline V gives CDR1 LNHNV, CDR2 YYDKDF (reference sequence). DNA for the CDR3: TGTGCCACCAGCAGAGACCTAACAGGGTTGAAGGCTGAAGCTTTCTTT. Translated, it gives CATSRDLTGLKAEAFF.

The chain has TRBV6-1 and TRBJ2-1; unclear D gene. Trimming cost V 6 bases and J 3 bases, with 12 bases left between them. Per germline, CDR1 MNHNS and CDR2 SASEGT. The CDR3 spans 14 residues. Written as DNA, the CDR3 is TGTGCCAGCAGGGACCAATGGGGCTACAATGAGCAGTTCTTC. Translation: CASRDQWGYNEQFF.

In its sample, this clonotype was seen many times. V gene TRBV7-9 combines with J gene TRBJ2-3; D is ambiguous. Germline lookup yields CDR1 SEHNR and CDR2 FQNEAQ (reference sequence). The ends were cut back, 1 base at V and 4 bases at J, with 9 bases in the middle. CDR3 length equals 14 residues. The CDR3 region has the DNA TGTGCCAGCAGCTTAGAACAGATCCCAGATACGCAGTATTTT. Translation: CASSLEQIPDTQYF.

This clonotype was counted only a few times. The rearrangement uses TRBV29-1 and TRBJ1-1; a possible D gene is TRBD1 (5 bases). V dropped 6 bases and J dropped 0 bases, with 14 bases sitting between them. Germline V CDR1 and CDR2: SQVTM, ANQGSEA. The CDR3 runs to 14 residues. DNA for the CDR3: TGCAGCGTATACCATACAGGTATGAACACTGAAGCTTTCTTT. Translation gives CSVYHTGMNTEAFF. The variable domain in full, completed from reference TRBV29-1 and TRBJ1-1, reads SAVISQKPSRDICQRGTSLTIQCQVDSQVTMMFWYRQQPGQSLTLIATANQGSEATYESGFVIDKFPISRPNLTFSTLTVSNMSPEDSSIYLCSVYHTGMNTEAFFGQGTRLTVV.

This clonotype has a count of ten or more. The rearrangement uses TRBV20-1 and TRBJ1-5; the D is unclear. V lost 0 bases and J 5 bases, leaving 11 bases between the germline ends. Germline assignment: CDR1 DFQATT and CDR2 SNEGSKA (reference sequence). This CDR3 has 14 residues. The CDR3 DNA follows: TGCAGTGCTAGAGATCGGACGGTGTATCAGCCCCAGCATTTT. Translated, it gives CSARDRTVYQPQHF.

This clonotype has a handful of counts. The CDR3 sequence: CASSYDRAPSHNSPLHF. CDR3 DNA: TGTGCCAGCAGCTATGACCGGGCCCCAAGCCATAATTCACCCCTCCACTTT. The rearrangement joins TRBV6-5 to TRBJ1-6; D uncertain. The V end was cut by 6 bases, the J end by 5 bases, with 20 bases between. The CDR3 is 17 residues long. Germline values: CDR1 MNHEY, CDR2 SVGAGI.

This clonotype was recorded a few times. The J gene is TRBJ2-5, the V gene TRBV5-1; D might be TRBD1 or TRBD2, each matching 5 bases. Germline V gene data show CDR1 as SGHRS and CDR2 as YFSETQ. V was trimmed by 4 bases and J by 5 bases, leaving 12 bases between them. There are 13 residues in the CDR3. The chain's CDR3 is CASSHGTRETQYF. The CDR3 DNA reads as TGCGCCAGCAGCCACGGGACCCGGGAGACCCAGTACTTC.

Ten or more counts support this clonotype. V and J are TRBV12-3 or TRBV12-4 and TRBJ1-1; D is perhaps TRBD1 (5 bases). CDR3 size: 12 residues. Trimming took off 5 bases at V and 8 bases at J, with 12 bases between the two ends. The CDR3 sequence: CASSPGLSEAFF. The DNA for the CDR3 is TGTGCCAGCAGTCCGGGACTTTCGGAAGCTTTCTTT.

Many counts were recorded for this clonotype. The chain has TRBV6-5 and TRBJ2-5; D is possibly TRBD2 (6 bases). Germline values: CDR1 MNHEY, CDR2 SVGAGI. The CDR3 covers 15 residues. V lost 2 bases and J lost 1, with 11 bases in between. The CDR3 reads CASSYRGDLQETQYF. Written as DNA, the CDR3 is TGTGCCAGCAGTTACCGCGGGGACCTCCAAGAGACCCAGTACTTC.

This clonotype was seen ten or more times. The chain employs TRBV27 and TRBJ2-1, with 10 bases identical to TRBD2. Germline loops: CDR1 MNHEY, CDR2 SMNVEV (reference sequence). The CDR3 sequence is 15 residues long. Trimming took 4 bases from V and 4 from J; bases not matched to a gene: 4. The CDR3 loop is CASSSRTSGYNEQFF. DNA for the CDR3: TGTGCCAGCAGTTCCAGGACTAGCGGATACAATGAGCAGTTCTTC.

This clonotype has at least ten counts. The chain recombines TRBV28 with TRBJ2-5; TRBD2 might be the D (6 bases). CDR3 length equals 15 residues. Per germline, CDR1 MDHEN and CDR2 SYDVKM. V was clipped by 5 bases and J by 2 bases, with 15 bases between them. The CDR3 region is CASSQAGAHQETQYF. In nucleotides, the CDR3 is TGTGCCAGCAGTCAAGCGGGCGCACATCAAGAGACCCAGTACTTC.

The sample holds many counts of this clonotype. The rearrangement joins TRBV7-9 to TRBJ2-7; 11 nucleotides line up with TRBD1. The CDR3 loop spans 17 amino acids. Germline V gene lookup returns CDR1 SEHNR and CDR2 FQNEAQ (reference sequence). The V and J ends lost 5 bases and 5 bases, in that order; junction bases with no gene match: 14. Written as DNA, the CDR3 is TGTGCCAGCAGCCAATTACGGTCCGGGACAGGGGGAGACGAGCAGTACTTC. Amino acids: CASSQLRSGTGGDEQYF.

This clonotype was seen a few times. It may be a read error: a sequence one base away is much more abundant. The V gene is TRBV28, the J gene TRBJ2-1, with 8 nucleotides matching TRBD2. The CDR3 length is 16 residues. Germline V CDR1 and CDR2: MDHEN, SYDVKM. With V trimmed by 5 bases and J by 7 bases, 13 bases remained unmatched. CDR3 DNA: TGTGCCAGCAGTCCTCCCGGGACTAGGGGGTGGAATGAGCAGTTCTTC. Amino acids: CASSPPGTRGWNEQFF.

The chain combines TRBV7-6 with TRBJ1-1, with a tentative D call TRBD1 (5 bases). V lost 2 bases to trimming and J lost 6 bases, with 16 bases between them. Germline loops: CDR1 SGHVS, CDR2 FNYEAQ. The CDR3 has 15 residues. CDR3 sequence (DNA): TGTGCCAGCAGCTTAAGTGACAGTCGAAGTTCTGAAGCTTTCTTT. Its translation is CASSLSDSRSSEAFF.

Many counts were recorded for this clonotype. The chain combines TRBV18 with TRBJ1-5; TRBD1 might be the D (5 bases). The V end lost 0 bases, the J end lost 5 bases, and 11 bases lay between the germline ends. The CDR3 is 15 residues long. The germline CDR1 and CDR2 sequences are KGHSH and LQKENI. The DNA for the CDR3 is TGTGCCAGCTCACCACCAGGAGGGGCCGATCAGCCCCAGCATTTT. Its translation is CASSPPGGADQPQHF.

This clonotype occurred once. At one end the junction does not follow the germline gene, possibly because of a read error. CDR3 sequence reads: CGARDIKSSYNEQFF. For the CDR3, the DNA is TGCGGTGCTAGAGATATAAAGAGCAGCTACAATGAGCAGTTCTTC. This chain uses TRBV20-1 with TRBJ2-1, with D unclear. The CDR3 is 15 residues long. The germline V gene has CDR1 DFQATT and CDR2 SNEGSKA (reference sequence).

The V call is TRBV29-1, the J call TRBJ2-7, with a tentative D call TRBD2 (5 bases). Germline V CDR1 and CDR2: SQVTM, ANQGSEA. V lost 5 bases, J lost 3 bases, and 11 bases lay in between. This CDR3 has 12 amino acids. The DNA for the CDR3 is TGCAGCGTTTTGGAGGAGAGCTACGAGCAGTACTTC. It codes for CSVLEESYEQYF.

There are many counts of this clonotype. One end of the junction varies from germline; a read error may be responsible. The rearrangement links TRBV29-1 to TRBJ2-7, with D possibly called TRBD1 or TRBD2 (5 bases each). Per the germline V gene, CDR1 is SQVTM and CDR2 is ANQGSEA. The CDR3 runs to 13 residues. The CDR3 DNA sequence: TGCAGCGTTGAAGAGGGTGGGACCTCGGAGCTGTACTTC. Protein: CSVEEGGTSELYF.

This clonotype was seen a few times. The CDR3 sequence is CSAPGQGLYGYTF. The CDR3 region has the DNA TGCAGTGCCCCGGGACAGGGTCTTTATGGCTACACCTTC. The chain is built from TRBV20-1 and TRBJ1-2, with 9 bases that match TRBD1. CDR1 and CDR2 from the germline V gene are DFQATT and SNEGSKA (reference sequence). This CDR3 has 13 residues. V gave up 6 bases and J gave up 5 bases; unmatched junction bases: 7.

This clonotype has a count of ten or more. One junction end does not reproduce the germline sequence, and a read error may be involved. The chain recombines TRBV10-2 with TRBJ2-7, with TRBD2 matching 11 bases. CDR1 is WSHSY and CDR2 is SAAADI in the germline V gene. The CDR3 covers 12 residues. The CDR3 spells CASGTSGYEQYF. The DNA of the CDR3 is TGTGCCAGCGGGACTAGCGGATACGAGCAGTACTTC.

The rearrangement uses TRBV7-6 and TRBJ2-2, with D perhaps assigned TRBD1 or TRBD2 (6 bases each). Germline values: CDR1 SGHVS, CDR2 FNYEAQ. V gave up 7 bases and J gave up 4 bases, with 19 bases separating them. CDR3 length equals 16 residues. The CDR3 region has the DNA TGTGCCAGCACCATATATCCGGGGGCGGGCACCGGGGAGCTGTTTTTT. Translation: CASTIYPGAGTGELFF.